This T cell receptor beta chain was sequenced during a study of blood T cell repertoires in COVID-19. Using immunoSEQ multiplex PCR, the repertoire was profiled, and TCRdb retains in-frame clones only, with some absent. The sample has 55,000 to 85,000 clones; around 88% are singletons. Sequencing was performed on peripheral blood. This TCR came from a human donor in a cohort sampled during active COVID-19.

The CDR3 DNA sequence: TGTGCCAGCTCACCCTCAGGTGAACAGGAAGCTTTCTTT. Translated, it gives CASSPSGEQEAFF. This chain uses TRBV18 with TRBJ1-1; no definite D call. CDR1 and CDR2 (germline): KGHSH, LQKENI. Deletions cut 3 bases from V and 8 bases from J, with 13 bases between. This CDR3 contains 13 residues.